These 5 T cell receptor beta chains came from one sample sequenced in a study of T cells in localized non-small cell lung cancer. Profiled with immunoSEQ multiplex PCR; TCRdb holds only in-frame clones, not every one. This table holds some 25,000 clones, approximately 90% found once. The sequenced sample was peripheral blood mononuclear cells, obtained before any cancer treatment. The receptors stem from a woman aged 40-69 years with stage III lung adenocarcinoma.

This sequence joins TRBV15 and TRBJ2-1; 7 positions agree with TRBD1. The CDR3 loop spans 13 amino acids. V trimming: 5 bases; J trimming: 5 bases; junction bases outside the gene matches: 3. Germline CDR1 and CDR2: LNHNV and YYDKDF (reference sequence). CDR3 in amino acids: CATSVDRDNEQFF. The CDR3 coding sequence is TGTGCCACCAGCGTAGACAGGGACAATGAGCAGTTCTTC.

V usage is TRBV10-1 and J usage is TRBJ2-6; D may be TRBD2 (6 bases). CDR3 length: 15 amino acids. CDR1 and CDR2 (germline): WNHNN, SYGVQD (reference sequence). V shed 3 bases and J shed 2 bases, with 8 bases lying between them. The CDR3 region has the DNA TGCGCCAGCAGTGACGGAGGGGCTGGGGCCAACGTCCTGACTTTC. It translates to CASSDGGAGANVLTF.

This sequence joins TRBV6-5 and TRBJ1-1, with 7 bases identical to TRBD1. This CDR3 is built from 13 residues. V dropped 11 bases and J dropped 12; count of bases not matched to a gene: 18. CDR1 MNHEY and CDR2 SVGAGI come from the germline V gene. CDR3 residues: CAVVPGGGEPSFF. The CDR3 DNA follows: TGTGCCGTCGTTCCAGGGGGGGGCGAGCCGTCTTTCTTT.

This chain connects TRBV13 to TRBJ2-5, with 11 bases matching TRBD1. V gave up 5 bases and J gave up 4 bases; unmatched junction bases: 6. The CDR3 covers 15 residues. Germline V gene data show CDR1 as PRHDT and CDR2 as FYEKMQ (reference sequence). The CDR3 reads CASSQWGQGVETQYF. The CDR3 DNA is TGTGCCAGCAGCCAGTGGGGACAGGGGGTAGAGACCCAGTACTTC. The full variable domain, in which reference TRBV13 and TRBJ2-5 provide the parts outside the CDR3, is AAGVIQSPRHLIKEKRETATLKCYPIPRHDTVYWYQQGPGQDPQFLISFYEKMQSDKGSIPDRFSAQQFSDYHSELNMSSLELGDSALYFCASSQWGQGVETQYFGPGTRLLVL.

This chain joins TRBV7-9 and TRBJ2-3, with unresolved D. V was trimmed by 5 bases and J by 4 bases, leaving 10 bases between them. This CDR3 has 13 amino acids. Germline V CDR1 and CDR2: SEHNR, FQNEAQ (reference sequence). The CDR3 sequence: CASSQSMADTQYF. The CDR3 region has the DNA TGTGCCAGCAGCCAGAGCATGGCAGATACGCAGTATTTT.